What follows describes a single TCR beta chain. Antigen specificity is unknown. These data belong to a study of T cells after yellow fever vaccination. TCRdb reprocessed the 5' RACE reads via MiXCR and lists one record per CDR3 protein. This repertoire shows under 150,000 distinct CDR3 sequences, about 8% found once; its top ten account for approximately 0.78%. Trimming pared 2 bases from V and 2 bases from J, leaving 18 bases between. Germline loops: CDR1 KGHSH, CDR2 LQKENI. CDR3 length: 17 amino acids. Whole-study results and caveats: Contamination of FACS-sorted repertoires by abundant clonotypes from the bulk population could occur.

The origin of this receptor is a man younger than 45 who received the YFV17D yellow fever vaccine. This chain links TRBV18 with TRBJ2-5, with TRBD2 as a possible D gene (6 bases). The sequencing here drew on CD4+ T cells sorted from PBMCs, taken 5 days after the yellow fever booster vaccination. The chain's CDR3 is CASSPAPGNSGQETQYF. As DNA, the CDR3 is TGTGCCAGCTCACCAGCACCGGGAAATAGCGGTCAAGAGACCCAGTACTTC.